The 12 T cell receptor beta chains below come from one sample, sequenced in a study of human T cells and chemical hapten exposure. Documented time point: patch test 1, 2 weeks after DPC sensitization. Noted treatment: therapeutic diphenylcyclopropenone sensitization with weekly scalp DPC. Each CDR3 protein is one row after TCRdb ran MiXCR on the RACE reads. The table shows 70,000 to 100,000 distinct CDR3 sequences, with under 9% occurring only once. The sequenced sample was whole blood, obtained in connection with sensitization to the hapten diphenylcyclopropenone (DPC). The source of these receptors is a woman aged 30 to 39 with alopecia areata. Some clones in this sample may be carry-over from other donors' samples.

Concerning this clonotype itself: This could be a read error, since a much larger clone is one nucleotide away. The chain employs TRBV20-1 and TRBJ2-7; the D call may be TRBD1 or TRBD2 (6 bases each). Germline CDR1 is DFQATT and CDR2 is SNEGSKA (reference sequence). The V gene lost 3 bases and the J gene lost 5 bases, with 17 bases spanning the gap. The length of the CDR3 is 14 residues. Here the CDR3 reads CSARNGGEGDEQYF. The DNA for the CDR3 is TGCAGTGCTAGGAACGGGGGTGAGGGGGACGAGCAGTACTTC.

The chain combines TRBV14 with TRBJ2-1; 7 bases agree with TRBD2. Germline V CDR1 and CDR2: SGHDN, FVKESK. This CDR3 spans 17 amino acids. The V gene end was trimmed by 1 base and the J gene end by 3 bases; junction bases not matched to a gene: 9. For the CDR3, the DNA is TGTGCCAGCAGCCAAGTTCACCGAGCGGGGTTCTACAATGAGCAGTTCTTC. Translating it yields CASSQVHRAGFYNEQFF.

V gene TRBV5-1 combines with J gene TRBJ2-1; 10 nucleotides line up with TRBD2. V trimming: 0 bases; J trimming: 3 bases; junction bases outside the gene matches: 12. Germline CDR1 SGHRS, CDR2 YFSETQ. The CDR3 length is 19 residues. The CDR3, as DNA: TGCGCCAGCAGCTTGGGATTCCTAGCGGGGGAGTACATCTACAATGAGCAGTTCTTC. This sequence encodes CASSLGFLAGEYIYNEQFF.

This clonotype was counted many times. The V and J genes are TRBV6-5 and TRBJ1-1; a possible D gene is TRBD1 (6 bases). Germline V gene lookup returns CDR1 MNHEY and CDR2 SVGAGI. V lost 5 bases, J lost 3 bases, and 16 bases lay in between. The CDR3 length is 15 residues. For the CDR3, the DNA is TGTGCCAGCAGTCCCACAGGGAGACCAGACACTGAAGCTTTCTTT. Its translation: CASSPTGRPDTEAFF.

This clonotype was counted between two and nine times. V is TRBV12-3 or TRBV12-4 and J is TRBJ2-1; no clear D gene. The CDR3 has 11 amino acids. Trimming removed 5 bases from V and 7 bases from J, with 6 bases in between. This CDR3 reads CASSRPNEQFF. The CDR3 DNA sequence: TGTGCCAGCAGTAGACCGAATGAGCAGTTCTTC.

The J gene is TRBJ2-5, the V gene TRBV14; possible D gene TRBD1, 6 bases. This CDR3 has 11 residues. V was shortened by 5 bases and J by 7 bases, with 8 bases between the two germline ends. Germline V lookup: CDR1 SGHDN, CDR2 FVKESK. The CDR3 loop is CASSSQGTQYF. CDR3 coding DNA: TGTGCCAGCAGCTCACAGGGGACCCAGTACTTC.

On this clonotype itself: A much larger clone differs by one base, so this may be a read error. The V call is TRBV11-2, the J call TRBJ1-1; 7 bases align to TRBD1. CDR3 size: 17 residues. CDR1 is SGHAT, CDR2 FQNNGV, per germline. Trimming removed 10 bases from V and 0 bases from J; junction bases left unmatched: 17. CDR3 in DNA: TGTGCCAACAGGTCAACAGGGGCTGGGATCATGAACACTGAAGCTTTCTTT. Translation gives CANRSTGAGIMNTEAFF.

This clonotype was detected a few times. This sequence joins TRBV30 and TRBJ1-5, with TRBD1 identical over 10 bases. CDR3 length: 16 amino acids. Trimming cost V 2 bases and J 4 bases; bases outside gene matches: 8. Germline values: CDR1 GTSNPN, CDR2 SVGIG (reference sequence). The CDR3 DNA follows: TGTGCCTGGAGTTCTCCGGGACAGGGGAGTAATCAGCCCCAGCATTTT. It encodes CAWSSPGQGSNQPQHF.

With regard to this clonotype: A much larger clone differs from this one at a single base, so this may be a read error. The chain is built from TRBV20-1 and TRBJ1-1; D is perhaps TRBD1 (5 bases). In germline, CDR1 is DFQATT, CDR2 SNEGSKA (reference sequence). V lost 5 bases and J lost 5, with 15 bases in between. The CDR3 has 13 amino acids. The CDR3 region has the DNA TGCAGTGCTCCCGGGGCAGGGCATACTGAAGCTTTCTTT. It yields the protein CSAPGAGHTEAFF.

The V gene is TRBV7-3, the J gene TRBJ1-2; D is ambiguous. The CDR3 runs 14 residues. The V end was cut by 2 bases, the J end by 4 bases, with 11 bases between. CDR1 and CDR2 from the germline V gene are SGHTA and FQGTGA. CDR3: CASSLGPRSYGYTF. The CDR3 DNA reads TGTGCCAGCAGCTTAGGGCCACGAAGCTATGGCTACACCTTC.

This clonotype has at least ten counts. The chain uses TRBV20-1 and TRBJ2-5; D is undetermined. The length of the CDR3 is 12 residues. With 5 bases removed from V and 0 bases from J, the gap between germline ends came to 7 bases. Germline V gene sequence: CDR1 DFQATT, CDR2 SNEGSKA (reference sequence). CDR3 amino acids: CSARTDQETQYF. CDR3 bases: TGCAGTGCTCGGACGGACCAAGAGACCCAGTACTTC.

A few counts support this clonotype. The chain joins TRBV6-5 to TRBJ1-2; D is undetermined. CDR3 length: 14 residues. The V gene lost 6 bases and the J gene lost 4 bases, with 15 bases spanning the gap. The germline V gene encodes CDR1 MNHEY and CDR2 SVGAGI. Here the CDR3 DNA reads TGTGCCAGCAGCAGACGGGCCGAGCTCTATGGCTACACCTTC. Translation gives CASSRRAELYGYTF.